The 28 T cell receptor beta chains below all came from one sample that was sequenced in a study of T cell responses to AZD1222 COVID-19 vaccine. TCRdb's table, derived via immunoSEQ multiplex PCR, lists solely in-frame clones and lacks some. The sample carries about 110,000 clones, approximately 89% recorded once. The starting material was peripheral blood, obtained on day 0 of MenACWY control vaccination. The source of these receptors is an adult in good health.

This chain uses TRBV9 with TRBJ2-3; 7 bases match TRBD2. The ends lost 4 bases at V and 4 bases at J; junction bases unmatched: 9. CDR1 SGDLS and CDR2 YYNGEE come from the germline V gene. The CDR3 contains 15 residues. Here the CDR3 reads CASSPPPGGSDTQYF. CDR3 in DNA: TGTGCCAGCAGCCCCCCACCGGGGGGATCAGATACGCAGTATTTT.

The chain uses TRBV9 and TRBJ2-1; TRBD1 agrees at 12 bases. Trimming at V came to 1 base and at J to 8 bases, leaving 7 bases not matched to a gene. The CDR3 has 16 amino acids. Germline CDR1 reads SGDLS; CDR2 reads YYNGEE. The CDR3, as DNA: TGTGCCAGCAGCGTAAAAGGGACAGGGGGCAACTATGAGCAGTTCTTC. This codes for CASSVKGTGGNYEQFF.

This chain connects TRBV7-9 to TRBJ2-5; D remains unclear. From germline, CDR1 is SEHNR and CDR2 FQNEAQ (reference sequence). The CDR3 is made up of 15 amino acids. V gave up 7 bases and J gave up 4 bases, with 19 bases separating them. CDR3 nucleotide sequence: TGTGCCAGCACCACAGCCGGTTCAGGCGGAGAGACCCAGTACTTC. Protein product: CASTTAGSGGETQYF.

This chain connects TRBV6-2 or TRBV6-3 to TRBJ1-1; D may be TRBD1 (5 bases). Germline CDR1 MNHEY, CDR2 SVGEGT. V gave up 2 bases and J gave up 0 bases, with 7 bases separating them. This CDR3 is built from 14 residues. CDR3 sequence (DNA): TGTGCCAGCAGTTACGAGGGGTTGAACACTGAAGCTTTCTTT. Its protein is CASSYEGLNTEAFF.

The chain links TRBV7-2 to TRBJ1-5, with D unresolved. V was trimmed by 1 base and J by 2 bases, leaving 3 bases between them. Germline V gene data show CDR1 as SGHTA and CDR2 as FQGNSA. CDR3 length equals 13 residues. As DNA, the CDR3 is TGTGCCAGCAGCTTAGATGGCAATCAGCCCCAGCATTTT. Amino acid sequence: CASSLDGNQPQHF.

The V call is TRBV6-5, the J call TRBJ2-3, with a tentative D call TRBD2 (7 bases). CDR3 length: 15 residues. Trimming took off 6 bases at V and 4 bases at J, with 17 bases between the two ends. Per the germline V gene, CDR1 is MNHEY and CDR2 is SVGAGI. In DNA, the CDR3 is TGTGCCAGCAGCAGTCGGGCGGGGGCCCCAGATACGCAGTATTTT. Amino acid sequence: CASSSRAGAPDTQYF.

The genes are TRBV9 and TRBJ1-5; D remains ambiguous. Germline CDR1 SGDLS, CDR2 YYNGEE. V was trimmed by 4 bases and J by 3 bases, leaving 8 bases between them. The CDR3 spans 13 residues. CDR3 nucleotide sequence: TGTGCCAGCAGCCAAGACACCAATCAGCCCCAGCATTTT. Translating gives CASSQDTNQPQHF.

This sequence joins TRBV24-1 and TRBJ1-3; D remains ambiguous. The CDR3 is 18 residues long. Germline values: CDR1 KGHDR, CDR2 SFDVKD. V dropped 0 bases and J dropped 0 bases, with 14 bases sitting between them. CDR3 sequence (DNA): TGTGCCACCAGTGATTTGAAGCAGCCTAACATCTCTGGAAACACCATATATTTT. This sequence encodes CATSDLKQPNISGNTIYF.

This clone was recorded once. The chain is built from TRBV9 and TRBJ2-6; 12 bases fit TRBD2. The CDR3 contains 19 residues. Trimming at V came to 4 bases and at J to 2 bases, leaving 10 bases not matched to a gene. Germline V CDR1 and CDR2: SGDLS, YYNGEE. CDR3 in DNA: TGTGCCAGCAGCTCCCGACCCCGACTAGCGGGGGCTGGGGCCAACGTCCTGACTTTC. Translation gives CASSSRPRLAGAGANVLTF.

With respect to this clone: Additional DNA sequences in this sample encode the identical CDR3. The chain recombines TRBV3-1 (or the pseudogene TRBV3-2) with TRBJ1-6, with unresolved D. Trimming pared 0 bases from V and 7 bases from J, leaving 7 bases between. This CDR3 comprises 14 residues. Germline CDR1 reads LGHDT; CDR2 reads YNNKEL (reference sequence). The CDR3: CASSQDHGNSPLHF. CDR3 nucleotide sequence: TGTGCCAGCAGCCAAGATCACGGGAATTCACCCCTCCACTTT.

The chain couples TRBV6-5 to TRBJ1-1; D gene uncertain. The length of the CDR3 is 15 residues. Germline loops: CDR1 MNHEY, CDR2 SVGAGI. Between the trimmed V and J ends, which lost 2 bases and 4 bases, there was a span of 14 bases. The CDR3 DNA reads TGTGCCAGCAGTTACGGTGGGAGGTCCGGCACTGAAGCTTTCTTT. This sequence encodes CASSYGGRSGTEAFF.

The V gene is TRBV27, the J gene TRBJ2-1; D perhaps matches TRBD1 (5 bases). From germline, CDR1 is MNHEY and CDR2 SMNVEV (reference sequence). The CDR3 has 15 amino acids. Trimming stripped 0 bases from V and 5 bases from J, with 11 bases between. The CDR3 sequence: CASSLSVTGHNEQFF. In DNA form, the CDR3 reads TGTGCCAGCAGTTTATCTGTCACAGGACACAATGAGCAGTTCTTC.

The V and J genes are TRBV7-9 and TRBJ1-6, with TRBD1 as a possible D gene (5 bases). This CDR3 contains 14 residues. From germline, CDR1 is SEHNR and CDR2 FQNEAQ (reference sequence). Trimming left V 3 bases short and J 7 bases short, with 10 bases between. CDR3 DNA: TGTGCCAGCAGCTTGAGGGGTGACAATTCACCCCTCCACTTT. This sequence encodes CASSLRGDNSPLHF.

The chain carries TRBV4-1 and TRBJ2-1; 11 nucleotides agree with TRBD2. The CDR3 is 16 amino acids. Per the germline V gene, CDR1 is MGHRA and CDR2 is YSYEKL. Germline trimming cut 1 base from V and 4 bases from J; bases unmatched to any gene: 3. CDR3 amino acids: CASSQAGTSGYNEQFF. The CDR3 DNA reads as TGCGCCAGCAGCCAAGCCGGGACTAGCGGTTACAATGAGCAGTTCTTC.

The rearrangement uses TRBV5-1 and TRBJ1-1, with D maybe TRBD1 (6 bases). This CDR3 spans 14 amino acids. V shed 3 bases and J shed 4 bases, with 13 bases lying between them. Per the germline V gene, CDR1 is SGHRS and CDR2 is YFSETQ. In DNA, the CDR3 is TGCGCCAGCAGCTCCAGGGGTGAGAGCACTGAAGCTTTCTTT. Encoded protein: CASSSRGESTEAFF.

The chain has TRBV19 and TRBJ1-5, with TRBD1 matching 7 bases. Germline loops: CDR1 LNHDA, CDR2 SQIVND (reference sequence). The V and J ends lost 8 bases and 2 bases, in that order; junction bases with no gene match: 9. This CDR3 is built from 15 residues. CDR3 loop: CASGGRDRRNQPQHF. The CDR3 nucleotides read TGTGCCAGTGGCGGTAGGGACAGACGCAATCAGCCCCAGCATTTT.

The gene calls are TRBV5-1 and TRBJ2-3; TRBD2 agrees at 7 bases. CDR1 SGHRS and CDR2 YFSETQ come from the germline V gene. This CDR3 has 13 amino acids. The junction had 6 bases not matched to a gene; V was cut back by 5 bases and J by 6 bases. CDR3: CASRTGTTDTQYF. CDR3 nucleotide sequence: TGCGCCAGCAGAACCGGGACTACGGATACGCAGTATTTT.

This rearrangement joins TRBV5-6 to TRBJ2-7; 7 nucleotides match TRBD1. This CDR3 spans 13 amino acids. Unmatched junction bases numbered 4, after V lost 0 bases and J lost 7 bases. Germline CDR1 reads SGHDT; CDR2 reads YYEEEE. CDR3 in DNA: TGTGCCAGCAGCTTGGTCAGGGGGTGGGAGCAGTACTTC. Residues: CASSLVRGWEQYF.

This clone has just a few counts. The chain carries TRBV7-9 and TRBJ2-3; D may be TRBD1 (6 bases). This CDR3 is built from 16 residues. Trimming removed 5 bases at V and 0 bases at J, with 15 bases between. Germline CDR1 SEHNR, CDR2 FQNEAQ (reference sequence). The CDR3 nucleotides read TGTGCCAGCAGCCGACTCCGGGACACTAGCACAGATACGCAGTATTTT. This translates into CASSRLRDTSTDTQYF.

J is TRBJ2-1 and V is TRBV7-9; TRBD2 matches at 7 bases. The trim removed 5 bases at V and 8 bases at J, leaving 3 bases unmatched. The germline CDR1 and CDR2 sequences are SEHNR and FQNEAQ (reference sequence). CDR3 length equals 12 residues. The CDR3 DNA reads as TGTGCCAGCAGCACGACTAGCCATGAGCAGTTCTTC. It translates to CASSTTSHEQFF.

V usage is TRBV27 and J usage is TRBJ2-7; no clear D. The germline gives CDR1 MNHEY, CDR2 SMNVEV (reference sequence). The CDR3 loop spans 16 amino acids. V gave up 6 bases and J gave up 0 bases, with 18 bases separating them. The CDR3 coding sequence is TGTGCCAGCAGCCCTAATCCGGACGGCAGCTCCTACGAGCAGTACTTC. Its protein is CASSPNPDGSSYEQYF.

The V gene is TRBV14, the J gene TRBJ2-5; 8 bases fit TRBD2. V was clipped by 2 bases and J by 6 bases; unmatched bases: 8. CDR1 and CDR2 (germline): SGHDN, FVKESK. CDR3 length: 15 residues. CDR3 sequence reads: CASSQQSGLGQTQYF. For the CDR3, the DNA is TGTGCCAGCAGCCAACAATCGGGACTAGGACAGACCCAGTACTTC.

This sequence joins TRBV6-2 or TRBV6-3 and TRBJ2-6; D may be TRBD2 (5 bases). The V end was cut by 0 bases, the J end by 1 base, with 7 bases between. Germline CDR1 and CDR2: MNHEY and SVGEGT. The CDR3 runs to 16 residues. The CDR3 bases are TGTGCCAGCAGTTACTCGAGGGATTCTGGGGCCAACGTCCTGACTTTC. This translates into CASSYSRDSGANVLTF.

The rearrangement links TRBV13 to TRBJ2-3; TRBD1 matches at 9 bases. The CDR3 is 16 residues long. The ends lost 1 base at V and 5 bases at J; junction bases unmatched: 7. The germline V gene encodes CDR1 PRHDT and CDR2 FYEKMQ (reference sequence). CDR3 loop: CASSLAGQGLLDTQYF. DNA for the CDR3: TGTGCCAGCAGCTTAGCGGGACAGGGTTTGCTAGATACGCAGTATTTT.

The V call is TRBV29-1, the J call TRBJ2-3, with D possibly being TRBD2 (5 bases). The length of the CDR3 is 11 residues. V dropped 6 bases and J dropped 6 bases, with 10 bases sitting between them. Germline V gene data show CDR1 as SQVTM and CDR2 as ANQGSEA. CDR3 DNA: TGCAGCGTGGTACCGGGGGATACGCAGTATTTT. Its translation: CSVVPGDTQYF.

The chain is built from TRBV3-1 (or the pseudogene TRBV3-2) and TRBJ2-3; perhaps D is TRBD1 or TRBD2 (5 bases each). The CDR3 length is 21 residues. The V end lost 1 base, the J end lost 4 bases, and 30 bases lay between the germline ends. Per germline, CDR1 LGHDT and CDR2 YNNKEL (reference sequence). CDR3 in DNA: TGTGCCAGCAGCCAAGCCCACCAAGATATCCGGGACCACCGCGTGGCAGATACGCAGTATTTT. Residues: CASSQAHQDIRDHRVADTQYF.

The chain carries TRBV7-3 and TRBJ2-2; the D is unclear. The V end was cut by 5 bases, the J end by 1 base, with 5 bases between. This CDR3 has 13 residues. Germline CDR1 is SGHTA and CDR2 is FQGTGA. The CDR3 bases are TGTGCCAGCAGCGCCCAGAACACCGGGGAGCTGTTTTTT. It is translated as CASSAQNTGELFF.

The gene calls are TRBV6-6 and TRBJ2-1; weak D call: TRBD2 (7 bases). The CDR3 runs 16 residues. Germline assignment: CDR1 MNHNY and CDR2 SVGAGI (reference sequence). Trimming removed 0 bases from V and 7 bases from J, with 16 bases in between. CDR3 in DNA: TGTGCCAGCAGTTACTCAGGGGGGGGGAAATGGAATGAGCAGTTCTTC. Its translation is CASSYSGGGKWNEQFF.